This TCR beta chain originates from a study of blood T cell repertoires in COVID-19. Authors' methods: Counts of nucleated cells, estimated from reference gene primer amplification, were obtained. The method was immunoSEQ multiplex PCR; TCRdb's version includes in-frame clones alone and lacks a portion of them. V, J and clone size reflect that table, while D and trimming were determined from the DNA. The sample records 150,000 to 200,000 clones, about 85% being singletons. V was shortened by 2 bases and J by 14 bases, with 19 bases between the two germline ends. CDR1 and CDR2 (germline): ENHRY, SYGVKD. This CDR3 region has 14 residues.

This chain links TRBV10-3 with TRBJ2-4; D is unclear. The receptor was derived from a man between 18 and 29 years old with acute or convalescent COVID-19. Sequencing was performed on peripheral blood. This chain's CDR3 is CAISEHSAQDNKYF. Here the CDR3 DNA reads TGTGCCATCAGTGAGCATAGTGCCCAGGATAATAAGTACTTC.